One sample yielded the 2 T cell receptor beta chains listed below, sequenced in a study of cytomegalovirus exposure and HLA in healthy donors. Vbeta (60) and Jbeta (13) primers were used in the PCR. The assay was immunoSEQ multiplex PCR, and TCRdb's table has in-frame clones only and misses some. The data contain more than 150,000 clones, roughly 85% of them singletons. The source material was PBMCs. These receptors came from a woman under 30 in good health and CMV-seronegative.

This chain links TRBV4-2 with TRBJ2-7; TRBD2 matches 8 bases. The CDR3 is 17 amino acids. V lost 4 bases and J lost 2; bases outside the gene matches: 13. Germline V gene lookup returns CDR1 LGHNA and CDR2 YNFKEQ. In DNA form, the CDR3 reads TGTGCCAGCAGCCCCCACAGTACGAGCGGGAGTCCCTACGAGCAGTACTTC. Its protein product is CASSPHSTSGSPYEQYF.

The chain recombines TRBV6-4 with TRBJ1-6; 8 bases map to TRBD1. The V segment lost 4 bases and the J segment 6 bases; nucleotides outside the gene matches: 5. The CDR3 runs 15 residues. CDR1 and CDR2 (germline): MRHNA, SNTAGT. Here the CDR3 reads CASSATTGGNSPLHF. The CDR3 DNA follows: TGTGCCAGCAGTGCTACTACAGGGGGTAATTCACCCCTCCACTTT.